One and the same sample provided the 31 T cell receptor beta chains below, sequenced in a study of T cell repertoires in cytomegalovirus infection. TCRdb analysed the reads with MiXCR anew, one entry per CDR3 protein. Of 450,000 to 550,000 distinct CDR3 sequences in the sample, approximately 15% are singletons; the top ten hold around 25%. Sequenced: CD8+ T cells from PBMCs. The receptors come from a human donor in good health (CMV status not recorded). Some clones in this sample may be carry-over from other donors' samples.

This clonotype has ten or more counts. The chain uses TRBV12-3 or TRBV12-4 and TRBJ2-2; the match to TRBD2 covers 7 bases. This CDR3 contains 15 residues. The J segment lost 6 bases and the V segment lost 11 bases, leaving 15 bases of the junction unmatched. Here the CDR3 reads CAGNEGEGPSGELFF. The CDR3 DNA reads as TGTGCCGGAAACGAAGGGGAGGGCCCCTCCGGGGAGCTGTTTTTT.

V gene TRBV27 combines with J gene TRBJ1-1; 8 bases are shared with TRBD1. Germline V gene data show CDR1 as MNHEY and CDR2 as SMNVEV (reference sequence). Trimming took 10 bases from V and 0 from J; bases not matched to a gene: 4. The CDR3 covers 13 residues. The CDR3 nucleotides read TGTGCCATCCGGACAGGGCTGAACACTGAAGCTTTCTTT. As protein: CAIRTGLNTEAFF.

V is TRBV20-1 and J is TRBJ2-1; TRBD2 is a possible D gene (6 bases). Trimming removed 3 bases at V and 6 bases at J, with 18 bases between. The CDR3 runs to 15 residues. CDR1 DFQATT and CDR2 SNEGSKA come from the germline V gene (reference sequence). CDR3 loop: CSASLYGEVGNEQFF. CDR3 bases: TGCAGTGCTAGCTTGTACGGGGAGGTGGGCAATGAGCAGTTCTTC.

This chain links TRBV5-1 with TRBJ1-1; 11 positions match TRBD1. Germline CDR1 is SGHRS and CDR2 is YFSETQ. This CDR3 has 16 residues. J gave up 1 base and V 4 bases, and 6 bases lay outside the gene matches. The DNA for the CDR3 is TGCGCCAGCAGCCCTTGGACAGGGGGCACGAACACTGAAGCTTTCTTT. Amino acid sequence: CASSPWTGGTNTEAFF.

This clonotype was observed many times. The chain recombines TRBV25-1 with TRBJ2-2, with D possibly TRBD1 on 5 matching bases. This CDR3 is built from 17 residues. Germline V lookup: CDR1 MGHDK, CDR2 SYGVNS. The V end was cut by 1 base, the J end by 0 bases, with 12 bases between. Here the CDR3 DNA reads TGTGCCAGCAGTGAATTTGACAGCCGAACGAACACCGGGGAGCTGTTTTTT. This codes for CASSEFDSRTNTGELFF.

The table lists this clonotype with a few counts. The rearrangement links TRBV20-1 to TRBJ1-5, with a tentative D call TRBD1 (5 bases). Germline V CDR1 and CDR2: DFQATT, SNEGSKA (reference sequence). This CDR3 contains 17 residues. Trimming removed 5 bases at V and 7 bases at J, with 27 bases between. CDR3 in amino acids: CSAVPGDVWVGGQPQHF. CDR3 sequence (DNA): TGCAGTGCTGTCCCGGGGGATGTATGGGTTGGCGGACAGCCCCAGCATTTT.

This clonotype was detected ten times or more. The chain joins TRBV12-3 or TRBV12-4 to TRBJ2-5, with a tentative D call TRBD1 (6 bases). The CDR3 has 15 residues. The V end lost 3 bases, the J end lost 1 base, and 12 bases lay between the germline ends. In DNA form, the CDR3 reads TGTGCCAGCAGTTTGACAGGTGGGATCCAAGAGACCCAGTACTTC. Translated, it gives CASSLTGGIQETQYF.

This clonotype appeared a few times. V gene TRBV19 combines with J gene TRBJ2-3; D may be TRBD2 (5 bases). This CDR3 comprises 13 residues. Germline V gene lookup returns CDR1 LNHDA and CDR2 SQIVND (reference sequence). V was cut by 7 bases and J by 2 bases, with 10 bases left in between. The CDR3 reads CASKRDLTDTQYF. CDR3 nucleotide sequence: TGTGCCAGTAAGAGGGATCTCACAGATACGCAGTATTTT.

This clonotype was counted many times. The chain is built from TRBV6-6 and TRBJ1-1; unclear D gene. The CDR3 loop spans 16 amino acids. Per the germline V gene, CDR1 is MNHNY and CDR2 is SVGAGI (reference sequence). V was trimmed by 0 bases and J by 1 base, leaving 12 bases between them. For the CDR3, the DNA is TGTGCCAGCAGTTACTCGAGAGGGCTGGGGAACACTGAAGCTTTCTTT. Encoded protein: CASSYSRGLGNTEAFF.

Only a few counts were recorded for this clonotype. The chain uses TRBV28 and TRBJ2-5; 12 bases match TRBD2. Germline loops: CDR1 MDHEN, CDR2 SYDVKM. The CDR3 is 16 amino acids. V trimming: 5 bases; J trimming: 3 bases; junction bases outside the gene matches: 7. The CDR3: CASSPTWTSGKETQYF. The CDR3 DNA reads as TGTGCCAGCAGTCCGACCTGGACTAGCGGGAAAGAGACCCAGTACTTC. Drawing the rest from reference TRBV28 and TRBJ2-5, the complete variable domain is DVKVTQSSRYLVKRTGEKVFLECVQDMDHENMFWYRQDPGLGLRLIYFSYDVKMKEKGDIPEGYSVSREKKERFSLILESASTNQTSMYLCASSPTWTSGKETQYFGPGTRLLVL.

This clonotype has a handful of counts. This clone may be a read error of a much larger clone one base away. The gene calls are TRBV14 and TRBJ1-3, with TRBD1 matching over 8 bases. Germline CDR1 SGHDN, CDR2 FVKESK. The J segment lost 2 bases and the V segment lost 0 bases, leaving 0 bases of the junction unmatched. CDR3 length: 15 residues. CDR3 nucleotides: TGTGCCAGCAGCCAAGAACAGGGGGCTGGAAACACCATATATTTT. It translates to CASSQEQGAGNTIYF. Full variable domain (missing parts from reference TRBV14 and TRBJ1-3): EAGVTQFPSHSVIEKGQTVTLRCDPISGHDNLYWYRRVMGKEIKFLLHFVKESKQDESGMPNNRFLAERTGGTYSTLKVQPAELEDSGVYFCASSQEQGAGNTIYFGEGSWLTVV.

A note on this clonotype: No conserved phenylalanine or tryptophan is present at the end of the CDR3, so a read error is the likely explanation. The chain uses TRBV7-8 and TRBJ1-3; TRBD1 aligns across 7 bases. Germline V gene data show CDR1 as SGHVS and CDR2 as FQNEAQ. The CDR3 loop spans 18 amino acids. CDR3 DNA: TGTGCTAGCAGCTTAGCATCCGGGACAGCGAACTCTGGAAACACCATATATTGT. Its translation: CASSLASGTANSGNTIYC.

Many counts were recorded for this clonotype. V gene TRBV7-8 combines with J gene TRBJ2-1; TRBD2 might be the D (6 bases). Trimming removed 0 bases at V and 5 bases at J, with 14 bases between. Germline V gene sequence: CDR1 SGHVS, CDR2 FQNEAQ. The CDR3 totals 16 residues. CDR3 in amino acids: CASSLALASVHNEQFF. The CDR3, as DNA: TGTGCCAGCAGCTTAGCGTTGGCTAGCGTACACAATGAGCAGTTCTTC.

DNA of the CDR3: TGTGCCAGCAGCCAAAAGGGGATGGACCCCGGGAACACCGGGGAGCTGTTTTTT. This codes for CASSQKGMDPGNTGELFF. This chain links TRBV3-1 with TRBJ2-2; maybe TRBD1 (5 bases). V lost 2 bases, J lost 1 base, and 17 bases lay in between. The V gene's germline CDR1 is LGHDT and CDR2 YNNKEL (reference sequence). The length of the CDR3 is 18 residues.

This clonotype was seen repeatedly, ten times or more. V and J are TRBV7-3 and TRBJ2-7; TRBD1 might be the D (5 bases). V gave up 5 bases and J gave up 5 bases, with 19 bases separating them. This CDR3 spans 15 amino acids. In germline, CDR1 is SGHTA, CDR2 FQGTGA. The CDR3 bases are TGTGCCAGCAGCCTAAGGGGTCCGCCCGGGCACGAGCAGTACTTC. It codes for CASSLRGPPGHEQYF.

This clonotype was counted many times. V is TRBV7-2 and J is TRBJ2-1; weak D call: TRBD1 (6 bases). Germline assignment: CDR1 SGHTA and CDR2 FQGNSA. V lost 0 bases and J lost 8, with 11 bases in between. The CDR3 length is 14 residues. The CDR3 DNA sequence: TGTGCCAGCAGCTTAGCAGGGGGTGAGGATGAGCAGTTCTTC. This codes for CASSLAGGEDEQFF.

This clonotype was observed at least ten times. The chain links TRBV7-9 to TRBJ2-1; no definite D call. The germline V and J ends were trimmed by 4 bases and 9 bases, with 16 bases remaining between them. The CDR3 has 14 amino acids. CDR1 is SEHNR, CDR2 FQNEAQ, per germline (reference sequence). The CDR3 DNA reads as TGTGCCAGCAGCTCCTGGTTCGGAGTGGGTGAGCAGTTCTTC. As protein: CASSSWFGVGEQFF.

This clonotype was observed at least ten times. The genes are TRBV11-2 and TRBJ2-1; TRBD2 might be the D (6 bases). Per the germline V gene, CDR1 is SGHAT and CDR2 is FQNNGV. This CDR3 is 14 amino acids long. V dropped 7 bases and J dropped 8 bases, with 18 bases sitting between them. The CDR3 sequence: CASNRRDSRDEQFF. CDR3 bases: TGTGCCAGCAACCGCCGGGACTCACGGGATGAGCAGTTCTTC.

This clonotype was counted ten times or more. The genes are TRBV7-9 and TRBJ2-7; 9 bases fit TRBD1. The germline CDR1 and CDR2 sequences are SEHNR and FQNEAQ (reference sequence). This CDR3 has 16 residues. V dropped 4 bases and J dropped 3; count of bases not matched to a gene: 10. CDR3 in DNA: TGTGCCAGCAGCTCCAACCGGGGGACAGGGATCTACGAGCAGTACTTC. Protein product: CASSSNRGTGIYEQYF.

J is TRBJ2-1 and V is TRBV7-3, with TRBD1 as a possible D gene (6 bases). V dropped 5 bases and J dropped 10 bases, with 15 bases sitting between them. Germline V gives CDR1 SGHTA, CDR2 FQGTGA. The CDR3 runs to 13 residues. CDR3: CASSPRTDREQFF. The DNA of the CDR3 is TGTGCCAGCAGCCCCAGGACAGATCGGGAGCAGTTCTTC.

This clonotype was seen at least ten times. The rearrangement joins TRBV6-1 to TRBJ2-3; no reliable D call. Looked up from germline, CDR1 is MNHNS and CDR2 is SASEGT. This CDR3 comprises 15 residues. Trimming shortened V by 7 bases and J by 2 bases, and 16 bases separated the two germline ends. CDR3: CASKEQQGVTDTQYF. The CDR3 coding sequence is TGTGCCAGCAAGGAACAGCAAGGAGTCACAGATACGCAGTATTTT.

This clonotype occurred many times. J is TRBJ1-1 and V is TRBV12-3 or TRBV12-4; D gene ambiguous. Trimming stripped 5 bases from V and 1 base from J, with 8 bases between. The CDR3 has 13 amino acids. The CDR3 reads CASSPTRNTEAFF. DNA for the CDR3: TGTGCCAGCAGTCCCACCAGGAACACTGAAGCTTTCTTT.

A remark on this clonotype: One end of the junction fails to match germline, which may point to a read error. The V gene is TRBV15, the J gene TRBJ1-2, with a tentative D call TRBD1 (5 bases). The CDR3 totals 16 residues. CDR1 is LNHNV, CDR2 YYDKDF, per germline (reference sequence). CDR3 region: CATSREVGVEDYGYTF. In DNA, the CDR3 is TGTGCCACCAGCCGAGAGGTAGGGGTGGAGGACTATGGCTACACCTTC.

This clonotype was counted only a few times. The chain joins TRBV10-3 to TRBJ2-1, with 9 bases aligning to TRBD1. Germline CDR1 ENHRY, CDR2 SYGVKD. The CDR3 covers 13 residues. J lost 8 bases, V lost 6 bases, and 5 bases had no gene match. CDR3 bases: TGTGCCATCAGCCGGGACAGGGTCGATGAGCAGTTCTTC. Amino acids: CAISRDRVDEQFF.

The J gene is TRBJ1-6, the V gene TRBV13; possibly TRBD1 for D (6 bases). The CDR3 contains 16 residues. V lost 0 bases, J lost 7 bases, and 13 bases lay in between. The germline V gene encodes CDR1 PRHDT and CDR2 FYEKMQ (reference sequence). The CDR3 DNA is TGTGCCAGCAGCTTAGGCCCAGGGACAAAGAATTCACCCCTCCACTTT. Protein product: CASSLGPGTKNSPLHF.

V usage is TRBV9 and J usage is TRBJ1-5; D is unresolved. Germline V gene sequence: CDR1 SGDLS, CDR2 YYNGEE. The V gene lost 4 bases and the J gene lost 4 bases, with 12 bases spanning the gap. This CDR3 has 14 amino acids. The CDR3 loop reads CASSPTDGNQPQHF. CDR3 DNA sequence: TGTGCCAGCAGCCCGACGGACGGGAATCAGCCCCAGCATTTT.

Only a few counts were recorded for this clonotype. The genes are TRBV4-1 and TRBJ2-3, with 7 bases lining up with TRBD2. V shed 4 bases and J 0 bases; nucleotides not matched to a gene: 4. This CDR3 has 15 amino acids. The germline V gene encodes CDR1 MGHRA and CDR2 YSYEKL. CDR3 bases: TGCGCCAGCAGCCCTCTAGCGGTGAGCACAGATACGCAGTATTTT. Translated, it gives CASSPLAVSTDTQYF.

In this sample, this clonotype turned up many times. This chain joins TRBV7-2 and TRBJ2-7; 9 nucleotides align to TRBD2. The CDR3 length is 13 residues. Germline CDR1 SGHTA, CDR2 FQGNSA. Trimming at V came to 7 bases and at J to 3 bases, leaving 4 bases not matched to a gene. The CDR3 spells CASTLSGSYEQYF. The DNA for the CDR3 is TGTGCCAGCACCCTTAGCGGGAGCTACGAGCAGTACTTC.

The chain uses TRBV20-1 and TRBJ1-2; tentatively, D is TRBD1 (5 bases). V was pared by 0 bases and J by 5 bases, with 13 bases between. The CDR3 has 14 residues. Germline assignment: CDR1 DFQATT and CDR2 SNEGSKA (reference sequence). The CDR3 coding sequence is TGCAGTGCTAGAGATCACCACAGGCAGTATGGCTACACCTTC. Encoded protein: CSARDHHRQYGYTF.

This clonotype was observed a handful of times. CDR3 sequence: CASSVAEGIANYGYTF. CDR3 sequence (DNA): TGTGCCAGCAGCGTAGCTGAAGGAATAGCTAACTATGGCTACACCTTC. This chain joins TRBV9 and TRBJ1-2; D gene ambiguous. CDR1 and CDR2 from the germline V gene are SGDLS and YYNGEE. V shed 0 bases and J shed 0 bases, with 12 bases lying between them. CDR3 length: 16 amino acids.

This clonotype was detected many times. The chain joins TRBV12-3 or TRBV12-4 to TRBJ2-6; D gene ambiguous. The CDR3 is 16 residues long. Trimming left V 2 bases short and J 0 bases short, with 8 bases between. The CDR3 bases are TGTGCCAGCAGTTTATCCTCTACCTCTGGGGCCAACGTCCTGACTTTC. This encodes CASSLSSTSGANVLTF.